This T cell receptor (beta chain) was found in a study of T cells in women clearing cervical HPV infection. Across the study: Case blood was drawn a median approximately 150 days after lesion detection. Whole-study findings and limits: Effector/memory and HPV-specific T cells were not isolated, and association timing is unknown. CIN3+ cases had significantly higher TCR repertoire richness than controls, but evenness did not differ.

TCRdb's table, derived via immunoSEQ multiplex PCR, lists solely in-frame clones and lacks some. Recorded for this sample: 30,000 or so clones. The CDR3 covers 14 residues. Germline V gene data show CDR1 as MDHEN and CDR2 as SYDVKM. Deletions cut 6 bases from V and 3 bases from J, with 15 bases between. Of note for this clone: Its specificity is unknown. The read ends 3 residues shy of where the CDR3 ends; the end is completed using the germline J gene.

This rearrangement joins TRBV28 to TRBJ2-7; TRBD1 is a possible D gene (5 bases). The receptor was isolated from a woman aged 18 to 75 with a cervical HPV16 infection that either progressed to CIN3+ or cleared (not recorded which). The sample taken for sequencing was blood buffy coat. The chain's CDR3 is CASSADRKVYEQYF. Partial CDR3 DNA: TGTGCCAGCAGCGCCGACAGAAAGGTCTACGAG.